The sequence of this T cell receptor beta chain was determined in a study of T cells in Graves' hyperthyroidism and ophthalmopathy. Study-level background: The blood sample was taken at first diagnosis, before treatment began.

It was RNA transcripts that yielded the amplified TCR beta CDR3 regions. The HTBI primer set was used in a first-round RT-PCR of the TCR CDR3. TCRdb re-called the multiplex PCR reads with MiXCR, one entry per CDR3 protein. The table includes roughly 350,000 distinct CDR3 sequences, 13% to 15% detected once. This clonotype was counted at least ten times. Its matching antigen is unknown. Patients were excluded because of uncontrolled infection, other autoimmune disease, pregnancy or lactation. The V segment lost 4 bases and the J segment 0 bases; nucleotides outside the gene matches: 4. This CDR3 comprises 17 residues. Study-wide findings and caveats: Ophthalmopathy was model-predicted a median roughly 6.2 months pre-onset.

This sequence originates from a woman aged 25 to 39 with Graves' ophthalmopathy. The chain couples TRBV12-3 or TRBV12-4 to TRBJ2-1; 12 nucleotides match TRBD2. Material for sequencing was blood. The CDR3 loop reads CASSSTLAGGSYNEQFF. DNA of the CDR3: TGTGCCAGCAGTTCCACACTAGCGGGGGGCTCCTACAATGAGCAGTTCTTC.